There are a few counts of the clone carrying this T cell receptor beta chain. The antigen remains unidentified. The treatment was: roughly 19 received Ad26.COV2.S at low or high dose, single or two shots; about 5 received placebo; per-sample allocation not given. Sampling took place 63 days after the first vaccine or placebo injection. An adult of 18-55 years in Boston served as donor. The germline V gene encodes CDR1 SGHDN and CDR2 FVKESK. The CDR3 has 16 amino acids. The V and J ends lost 3 bases and 8 bases, in that order; junction bases with no gene match: 6. Profiling relied on immunoSEQ multiplex PCR, and the TCRdb table lists in-frame clones only, not all of them. Here the sample spans 400,000 or so clones, about nine tenths being singletons. The data belong to a study of Ad26.COV2.S vaccination and SARS-CoV-2 variants. Broader study findings: Spike-specific TCR breadth ran higher among vaccine recipients than placebo recipients. Possible underestimation of total T cell responses by the TCR breadth and depth analyses was noted.

This sequence joins TRBV14 and TRBJ1-6, with TRBD1 matching 11 bases. The material was peripheral blood, obtained in a trial of Ad26.COV2.S vaccine versus placebo. This clonotype was obtained from a person between 18 and 59 years old who received the Ad26.COV2.S COVID-19 vaccine or a placebo. CDR3 sequence reads: CASSHRSDRGHSPLHF. The CDR3 DNA is TGTGCCAGCAGCCACAGATCGGACAGGGGGCATTCACCCCTCCACTTT.